The present T cell receptor beta chain was sequenced within a study of T cells in Graves' hyperthyroidism and ophthalmopathy. Study observations and caveats: The blood repertoire included most of the expanded thyroid clonotypes above 0.001.

The study left out patients who had uncontrolled infection, other autoimmune disease, pregnancy or lactation. CDR3 length: 13 amino acids. Trimming stripped 2 bases from V and 6 bases from J, with 7 bases between. Germline V gene data show CDR1 as SGHAT and CDR2 as FQNNGV. This clonotype was found many times. Its antigen is undetermined. RNA transcripts served as the template for amplifying TCR beta CDR3 regions. Using the HTBI primer set, a first-round RT-PCR was run on the TCR CDR3. TCRdb reanalysed the multiplex PCR reads using MiXCR and keeps one entry per CDR3 protein. The top ten clones hold around 4.1% of a sample with approximately 600,000 distinct CDR3 sequences, over 12% of them seen once.

The sequenced sample consisted of blood. The TCR was taken from a middle-aged woman with Graves' ophthalmopathy. The chain employs TRBV11-2 and TRBJ2-2, with D uncertain. The CDR3, as DNA: TGTGCCAGCAGCTTACTGGAAGCCGGGGAGCTGTTTTTT. This gives the protein CASSLLEAGELFF.